What follows are 22 T cell receptor beta chains derived from one specimen sequenced in a study of blood T cell repertoires in COVID-19. Measured with immunoSEQ multiplex PCR; TCRdb has only the in-frame clones, and not every one. The sample carries 60,000 to 85,000 clones, roughly 89% recorded once. Source material: peripheral blood. The receptors derive from a woman in her forties or fifties with active COVID-19.

The V gene is TRBV5-1, the J gene TRBJ2-7; D might be TRBD1 (5 bases). V lost 4 bases and J lost 3, with 23 bases in between. This CDR3 is 17 amino acids long. Per the germline V gene, CDR1 is SGHRS and CDR2 is YFSETQ. CDR3 sequence reads: CASSLDLTDHFIYEQYF. The CDR3 bases are TGCGCCAGCAGCCTGGACCTGACAGACCACTTCATCTACGAGCAGTACTTC. Variable domain in full (rest from reference TRBV5-1 and TRBJ2-7): KAGVTQTPRYLIKTRGQQVTLSCSPISGHRSVSWYQQTPGQGLQFLFEYFSETQRNKGNFPGRFSGRQFSNSRSEMNVSTLELGDSALYLCASSLDLTDHFIYEQYFGPGTRLTVT.

This clone was recorded once. The V call is TRBV18, the J call TRBJ2-1, with 8 bases matching TRBD2. There are 17 residues in the CDR3. In germline, CDR1 is KGHSH, CDR2 LQKENI. V was clipped by 3 bases and J by 4 bases; unmatched bases: 11. The CDR3 loop is CASSPQLGAGGYNEQFF. The CDR3 coding sequence is TGTGCCAGCTCACCCCAGCTAGGGGCGGGAGGATACAATGAGCAGTTCTTC.

This chain uses TRBV29-1 with TRBJ2-3, with D possibly matching TRBD1 (6 bases). CDR1 is SQVTM and CDR2 is ANQGSEA in the germline V gene. The CDR3 has 12 residues. The V end was cut by 8 bases, the J end by 2 bases, with 11 bases between. The chain's CDR3 is CSTTGTTDTQYF. The CDR3 DNA is TGCAGCACAACAGGGACCACAGATACGCAGTATTTT.

This clone was counted once. The chain joins TRBV7-8 to TRBJ2-7; D is unclear. Germline loops: CDR1 SGHVS, CDR2 FQNEAQ. V lost 5 bases and J lost 0, with 5 bases in between. The CDR3 runs to 12 residues. CDR3 DNA: TGTGCCAGCAGCCACAGCTCCTACGAGCAGTACTTC. Protein product: CASSHSSYEQYF. Drawing the rest from reference TRBV7-8 and TRBJ2-7, the complete variable domain is GAGVSQSPRYKVAKRGQDVALRCDPISGHVSLFWYQQALGQGPEFLTYFQNEAQLDKSGLPSDRFFAERPEGSVSTLKIQRTQQEDSAVYLCASSHSSYEQYFGPGTRLTVT.

The chain links TRBV27 to TRBJ2-7, with D tentatively TRBD1 (6 bases). This CDR3 has 13 residues. Germline loops: CDR1 MNHEY, CDR2 SMNVEV (reference sequence). Deletions cut 3 bases from V and 5 bases from J, with 11 bases between. CDR3 DNA sequence: TGTGCCAGCAGTTTCCAATACAGGGACGAGCAGTACTTC. Translation: CASSFQYRDEQYF.

V usage is TRBV12-3 or TRBV12-4 and J usage is TRBJ1-2; D possibly corresponds to TRBD1 (6 bases). V lost 5 bases and J 6 bases, leaving 13 bases between the germline ends. CDR3 size: 13 residues. CDR3 DNA: TGTGCCAGCAGTCGGCAGAGGGACAATGGCTACACCTTC. Amino acid sequence: CASSRQRDNGYTF.

The rearrangement links TRBV19 to TRBJ2-7, with D possibly matching TRBD1 (7 bases). V gave up 5 bases and J gave up 2 bases, with 13 bases separating them. This CDR3 region has 14 residues. Germline V gene sequence: CDR1 LNHDA, CDR2 SQIVND (reference sequence). In DNA, the CDR3 is TGTGCCAGTAGTGCGGAGGGACAGCCCTACGAGCAGTACTTC. The encoded protein is CASSAEGQPYEQYF.

This sequence joins TRBV24-1 and TRBJ2-1; D may be TRBD2 (5 bases). The CDR3 covers 16 residues. V lost 1 base to trimming and J lost 6 bases, with 15 bases between them. The germline V gene has CDR1 KGHDR and CDR2 SFDVKD. CDR3 sequence reads: CATSDLEGASINEQFF. The DNA for the CDR3 is TGTGCCACCAGTGATTTAGAGGGCGCATCGATCAATGAGCAGTTCTTC.

The chain employs TRBV11-2 and TRBJ2-1; 7 nucleotides match TRBD2. V trimming: 1 base; J trimming: 8 bases; junction bases outside the gene matches: 5. Germline V gene sequence: CDR1 SGHAT, CDR2 FQNNGV. CDR3 length equals 14 residues. CDR3 loop: CASSLVRESDEQFF. CDR3 nucleotide sequence: TGTGCCAGCAGCTTAGTGCGGGAGAGCGATGAGCAGTTCTTC.

The J gene is TRBJ2-5, the V gene TRBV3-1 (or the pseudogene TRBV3-2); 12 nucleotides line up with TRBD2. The J segment lost 4 bases and the V segment lost 3 bases, leaving 9 bases of the junction unmatched. This CDR3 has 17 amino acids. Germline assignment: CDR1 LGHDT and CDR2 YNNKEL (reference sequence). In DNA, the CDR3 is TGTGCCAGCAGCCAGGCTAGCGGGAGGGCCGGGGGAGAGACCCAGTACTTC. Translated: CASSQASGRAGGETQYF.

This chain links TRBV10-1 with TRBJ2-3; D might be TRBD2 (7 bases). The germline CDR1 and CDR2 sequences are WNHNN and SYGVQD (reference sequence). V gave up 3 bases and J gave up 4 bases, with 8 bases separating them. This CDR3 is 13 amino acids long. The CDR3 coding sequence is TGCGCCAGCAGTGAAGGGGGGGCAGATACGCAGTATTTT. Translation gives CASSEGGADTQYF.

The V gene is TRBV2, the J gene TRBJ2-1; TRBD1 agrees at 9 bases. CDR1 and CDR2 (germline): SNHLY, FYNNEI. The J segment lost 7 bases and the V segment lost 5 bases, leaving 6 bases of the junction unmatched. The CDR3 is 14 residues long. In nucleotides, the CDR3 is TGTGCCAGCAGTTACAGGGGGCTCAGGAATGAGCAGTTCTTC. Amino acids: CASSYRGLRNEQFF.

J is TRBJ2-1 and V is TRBV18; the match to TRBD1 covers 7 bases. V shed 5 bases and J 4 bases; nucleotides not matched to a gene: 8. Germline V CDR1 and CDR2: KGHSH, LQKENI. The CDR3 is 15 amino acids. The CDR3 DNA is TGTGCCAGCTCATCAGAGGGGGCGCAGTACAATGAGCAGTTCTTC. Amino acid sequence: CASSSEGAQYNEQFF.

V is TRBV4-2 and J is TRBJ2-7; possibly TRBD2 for D (5 bases). Trimming removed 3 bases from V and 1 base from J, with 10 bases in between. Germline V gene sequence: CDR1 LGHNA, CDR2 YNFKEQ. This CDR3 comprises 14 residues. CDR3 bases: TGTGCCAGCAGCCAGATGAGCGGATCCTACGAGCAGTACTTC. It specifies CASSQMSGSYEQYF.

This chain links TRBV7-9 with TRBJ2-7; 8 positions match TRBD1. Germline CDR1 SEHNR, CDR2 FQNEAQ (reference sequence). The ends lost 5 bases at V and 2 bases at J; junction bases unmatched: 5. The CDR3 extends over 14 amino acids. The CDR3 region is CASSQGQVPYEQYF. The CDR3, as DNA: TGTGCCAGCAGCCAGGGACAGGTACCCTACGAGCAGTACTTC.

V usage is TRBV10-3 and J usage is TRBJ1-1, with a tentative D call TRBD1 (6 bases). CDR1 is ENHRY, CDR2 SYGVKD, per germline. CDR3 length: 18 residues. V was trimmed by 2 bases and J by 1 base, leaving 20 bases between them. DNA for the CDR3: TGTGCCATCAGTGAGAGAGGCGTAGGGGGAGCCTCGAACACTGAAGCTTTCTTT. This gives the protein CAISERGVGGASNTEAFF.

This chain uses TRBV2 with TRBJ1-1; 7 bases agree with TRBD1. The V gene end was trimmed by 6 bases and the J gene end by 2 bases; junction bases not matched to a gene: 3. The CDR3 covers 13 residues. CDR1 and CDR2 from the germline V gene are SNHLY and FYNNEI. This CDR3 is CASRRDSNTEAFF. CDR3 sequence (DNA): TGTGCCAGCAGGCGGGACAGCAACACTGAAGCTTTCTTT.

The rearrangement uses TRBV2 and TRBJ2-2, with 9 bases identical to TRBD1. Germline CDR1 reads SNHLY; CDR2 reads FYNNEI. V gave up 6 bases and J gave up 7 bases; unmatched junction bases: 9. There are 15 residues in the CDR3. CDR3 DNA: TGTGCCAGCAGCCGCCCGACAGGGGGTATCGGGGAGCTGTTTTTT. It is translated as CASSRPTGGIGELFF.

The chain links TRBV3-1 (or the pseudogene TRBV3-2) to TRBJ2-3; a possible D gene is TRBD2 (6 bases). With 0 bases removed from V and 0 bases from J, the gap between germline ends came to 10 bases. Looked up from germline, CDR1 is LGHDT and CDR2 is YNNKEL (reference sequence). The CDR3 contains 16 residues. This CDR3 reads CASSQEGGFSTDTQYF. CDR3 nucleotides: TGTGCCAGCAGCCAAGAGGGAGGTTTTAGCACAGATACGCAGTATTTT.

The J gene is TRBJ2-5, the V gene TRBV7-9; 11 bases are shared with TRBD2. J was trimmed by 1 base and V by 1 base; bases with no gene match: 2. Looked up from germline, CDR1 is SEHNR and CDR2 is FQNEAQ (reference sequence). This CDR3 has 16 amino acids. The CDR3 reads CASSLGLAGTQETQYF. In DNA, the CDR3 is TGTGCCAGCAGCTTAGGACTAGCGGGAACCCAAGAGACCCAGTACTTC.

The CDR3 region is CASSTRLEGLYSPLHF. The CDR3 bases are TGTGCCAGCAGTACCCGACTTGAGGGCCTATATTCACCCCTCCACTTT. V usage is TRBV28 and J usage is TRBJ1-6, with D hard to call. The CDR3 consists of 16 residues. Germline loops: CDR1 MDHEN, CDR2 SYDVKM. Trimming stripped 5 bases from V and 8 bases from J, with 19 bases between.

The chain has TRBV5-1 and TRBJ2-1; 9 bases map to TRBD1. There are 15 residues in the CDR3. Germline loops: CDR1 SGHRS, CDR2 YFSETQ. V shed 3 bases, J shed 2 bases, and the junction held 3 bases outside the gene matches. Written as DNA, the CDR3 is TGCGCCAGCAGCTCCGGGACAGGGCCCTACAATGAGCAGTTCTTC. Translated, it gives CASSSGTGPYNEQFF. Looking up the rest from reference TRBV5-1 and TRBJ2-1 gives the full variable domain: KAGVTQTPRYLIKTRGQQVTLSCSPISGHRSVSWYQQTPGQGLQFLFEYFSETQRNKGNFPGRFSGRQFSNSRSEMNVSTLELGDSALYLCASSSGTGPYNEQFFGPGTRLTVL.